This is a list of T cell receptor beta chains from one sample in a study of T cells in Graves' hyperthyroidism and ophthalmopathy. TCRdb fed the multiplex PCR reads into MiXCR, producing one record per CDR3 protein. The repertoire consists of approximately 480,000 distinct CDR3 sequences, with around 21% occurring once and the leading ten covering around 27%. Source material: blood. The receptors were sampled from a man aged 18 to 30 with Graves' hyperthyroidism. The CDR3 runs from the conserved cysteine through the conserved F or W. Each record gives: clone size, D gene, V gene, J gene, CDR3 DNA, CDR3 protein. D genes are given only for firm matches. Size values are once, few and many counts, or a class for expanded clones, and some rows have none.

few,TRBD1,TRBV6-1,TRBJ2-3,TGTGCCTGCAGAACAGGGGGCGGCACAGATACGCAGTATTTT,CACRTGGGTDTQYF
many,.,TRBV12-5,TRBJ1-1,TGTGCTAGTGGTTTGGTTGAGGGCTCCGCCACTGAAGCTTTCTTT,CASGLVEGSATEAFF
many,.,TRBV7-2,TRBJ1-1,TGTGCCAGCAGCGCGTACAGGAACACTGAAGCTTTCTTT,CASSAYRNTEAFF
.,.,TRBV3-1,TRBJ1-6,TGTGCCAGCAGCCCGAGGACTTGGAGCTCCTATAATTCACCCCTCCACTTT,CASSPRTWSSYNSPLHF
many,.,TRBV6-1,TRBJ1-5,TGTGCCAGCAGTGAATTCAGGGGAGGCAATCAGCCCCAGCATTTT,CASSEFRGGNQPQHF
.,TRBD2,TRBV12-3/TRBV12-4,TRBJ2-7,TGTGCCAGCAGTTTAGCGGGACTAGCGCCATACGAGCAGTGCTTC,CASSLAGLAPYEQCF
many,TRBD1,TRBV6-1,TRBJ1-2,TGTGCCAGCAGGGACAGGGTCGATGGCTACACCTTC,CASRDRVDGYTF
many,.,TRBV19,TRBJ1-5,TGTGCCAGTACAGTCCGGGGGGGCGGCAATCAGCCCCAGCATTTT,CASTVRGGGNQPQHF
.,.,TRBV12-5,TRBJ2-5,TGTGCTAGTGGTGCTGGGACCGGGGGTCAAGAGACCCAGTACTTC,CASGAGTGGQETQYF
many,TRBD2,TRBV12-3/TRBV12-4,TRBJ2-5,TGTGCCAGCAGTTTCAGGCGGGAGGGGCTAGCGGAGACCCAGTACTTC,CASSFRREGLAETQYF
.,.,TRBV12-3/TRBV12-4,TRBJ1-6,TGTGCCAGCAGGGGGCTGACCAGTAATTCACCCCTCCACTTT,CASRGLTSNSPLHF
many,TRBD1,TRBV20-1,TRBJ1-2,TGCAGTGCTAGAGATCAGGGGGAACTCGTAGGCTACACCTTC,CSARDQGELVGYTF
few,TRBD1,TRBV6-1,TRBJ1-1,TGTGCCAGCCAGGGGGCTTGGAGGGCTTTCTTT,CASQGAWRAFF
.,.,TRBV12-3/TRBV12-4,TRBJ1-5,TGTGCCGCTTCCCCGGGGGGAGGTCAGCCCCAGCATTTT,CAASPGGGQPQHF
.,.,TRBV11-3,TRBJ2-5,TGTGCCAGCAGCTTTCCGATAGGGGACGAGACCCAGTACTTC,CASSFPIGDETQYF
.,TRBD2,TRBV28,TRBJ2-5,TGTGCCAGCAGAATACCGGGGGGAAGGGAGACCCAGTACTTC,CASRIPGGRETQYF
few,.,TRBV27,TRBJ2-3,TGTGCCAGCAGTCTCCGGGACCACCCAGATACGCAGTATTTT,CASSLRDHPDTQYF
many,.,TRBV20-1,TRBJ2-1,TGCAGTGCTACGGGTCCTACCCAGTTCTTC,CSATGPTQFF
.,TRBD2,TRBV19,TRBJ2-2,TGTGCCAGTAATAGGCTAGCGGGGGCCCGAGAGCTGTTTTTT,CASNRLAGARELFF
many,TRBD1,TRBV2,TRBJ1-2,TGTGCCAGCAGTCCCACCGGGACAGGGCGCAACTATGGCTACACCTTC,CASSPTGTGRNYGYTF
once,.,TRBV20-1,TRBJ1-1,TGCAGTGCTAGACAACAGAACGGGGTACCCTTCCTCCCTGAAGCTTTCTTT,CSARQQNGVPFLPEAFF
.,.,TRBV6-1,TRBJ1-5,TGTGCCAGCAAAGGGCAAAGGGGAGAAGGCCAGCCCCAGCATTTT,CASKGQRGEGQPQHF
.,.,TRBV25-1,TRBJ1-2,TGTGCCAGCAGTGAATTAGGTATCGGACAGAATAACTATGGCTACACCTTC,CASSELGIGQNNYGYTF
many,.,TRBV6-1,TRBJ2-7,TGTGCCAGCAGGGTTACATTGCCCTCCTACGAGCAGTACTTC,CASRVTLPSYEQYF
.,.,TRBV12-3/TRBV12-4,TRBJ1-2,TGTGCCAGCACAGGGGACACCTACTATGGCTACACCTTC,CASTGDTYYGYTF
few,.,TRBV20-1,TRBJ2-5,TGCAGTGCAAGACAACAAGAGACCCAGTACTTC,CSARQQETQYF
many,.,TRBV11-2,TRBJ2-7,TGTGCCAGCAGCTTCTCGGGGGCTTACGAGCAGTACTTC,CASSFSGAYEQYF
.,.,TRBV12-3/TRBV12-4,TRBJ1-3,TGTGCCAGCAGCGGGACAAACGGAAACACCATATATTTT,CASSGTNGNTIYF
.,TRBD2,TRBV6-5,TRBJ2-3,TGTGCCAGCAGTTTAGCCCCGGGGGGGCCGTCTACGCAGTATTTT,CASSLAPGGPSTQYF
.,.,TRBV12-3/TRBV12-4,TRBJ1-5,TGTGCCAGCAGTTTAAACCCCTCTAGCAATCAGCCCCAGCATTTT,CASSLNPSSNQPQHF
many,.,TRBV18,TRBJ1-1,TGTGCCAGCAGTCAACAGGAGAACACTGAAGCTTTCTTT,CASSQQENTEAFF
many,.,TRBV6-1,TRBJ1-3,TGTGCCAGCAGTGAAATGGCGCACTCTGGAAACACCATATATTTT,CASSEMAHSGNTIYF
many,TRBD1,TRBV2,TRBJ1-1,TGTGCCAGCAGGGACAGGGTCCCTGAAGCTTTCTTT,CASRDRVPEAFF
.,.,TRBV9,TRBJ2-2,TGTGCCAGCAGCGCCTGGACGGTGAACACCGGGGAGCTGTTTTTT,CASSAWTVNTGELFF
few,.,TRBV5-5,TRBJ2-2,TGTGCCAGCAGCCGTGAGGGGTTGGAGACCGGGGAGCTGTTTTTT,CASSREGLETGELFF
.,TRBD2,TRBV3-1,TRBJ2-5,TGTGCCAGCAGACAGAGACTAGCGCGGCCCGAAGAGACCCAGTACTTC,CASRQRLARPEETQYF
once,TRBD2,TRBV2,TRBJ2-5,TGTGCCAGCAGTGAAAACCAGCGGGAGGGTGAGACCCAGTACTTC,CASSENQREGETQYF
.,.,TRBV28,TRBJ1-2,TGTGCCAGCAGTTCTCCAACGACAGGACACTATGGCTACACCTTC,CASSSPTTGHYGYTF
many,TRBD2,TRBV12-3/TRBV12-4,TRBJ2-4,TGTGCCAGCAGGACTAGCGGGGGACGCAAAAACATTCAGTACTTC,CASRTSGGRKNIQYF
many,.,TRBV11-2,TRBJ1-5,TGTGCCAGCCTTTGGGGGGGCCCAGGCAATCAGCCCCAGCATTTT,CASLWGGPGNQPQHF